The next 7 T cell receptor beta chains were all read from a single sample in a study of T-cell reconstitution after alpha-beta-depleted transplantation in children (dated by TCRdb to the mid-2010s). Libraries were constructed by PCR. TCRdb names Illumina HiSeq 2500 as the instrument used. TCR libraries were prepared with molecular barcoding, using unique molecular identifiers to normalize TCRbeta repertoire quantification. Clones were called with MiXCR by TCRdb after fastp trimmed the public reads at Q25, and only in-frame beta chains were retained. Records with the same CDR3 protein are collapsed into one entry carrying the most frequent genes and DNA. Here the sample has about 76,000 distinct CDR3 sequences; around an eighth occur a single time. 25% to 30% of the sample lies in the top ten. The treatment or condition label for this specimen denotes: allogeneic hematopoietic cell transplantation with graft depleted of TCRalphabeta T cells and CD19 B cells.

The sample was PBMCs, mostly from graft donor cells, taken 180 days after TCRalphabeta/CD19-depleted stem cell transplant. All receptors come from a male patient under 10 years old who had a stem cell transplant for acute lymphoblastic leukemia, so the T cells may come from the graft donor.

V is TRBV4-3 and J is TRBJ2-3, with D possibly TRBD1 on 6 matching bases. V was shortened by 3 bases and J by 2 bases, with 9 bases between the two germline ends. From germline, CDR1 is LGHNA and CDR2 YSLEER. This CDR3 comprises 14 residues. CDR3 bases: TGCGCCAGCAGCCAGGGGGCCCCCACAGATACGCAGTATTTT. It is translated as CASSQGAPTDTQYF.

This clonotype occurred a few times. V and J are TRBV27 and TRBJ2-1; 14 bases align to TRBD2. The CDR3 has 19 residues. CDR1 is MNHEY and CDR2 is SMNVEV in the germline V gene (reference sequence). J was trimmed by 7 bases and V by 5 bases; bases with no gene match: 16. The CDR3: CASSPTTGTSGGTRNEQFF. As DNA, the CDR3 is TGTGCCAGCAGTCCCACAACCGGGACTAGCGGGGGAACGAGAAATGAGCAGTTCTTC.

This clonotype was seen more than once but under ten times. The chain links TRBV20-1 to TRBJ1-5; D remains ambiguous. The CDR3 totals 14 residues. V was cut by 6 bases and J by 0 bases, with 12 bases left in between. Germline V gives CDR1 DFQATT, CDR2 SNEGSKA (reference sequence). The CDR3 nucleotides are TGCAGTGCAACTGGTCCCTATAGCAATCAGCCCCAGCATTTT. It specifies CSATGPYSNQPQHF.

The J gene is TRBJ2-3, the V gene TRBV6-1; no definite D call. V lost 7 bases, J lost 5 bases, and 7 bases lay in between. The CDR3 totals 11 residues. Germline CDR1 MNHNS, CDR2 SASEGT. CDR3: CASIRVDTQYF. The CDR3 DNA sequence: TGTGCCAGCATTAGAGTAGATACGCAGTATTTT.

At least ten counts were recorded for this clonotype. The CDR3 sequence: CASSFRTGSETQYF. The CDR3 DNA sequence: TGTGCCAGCAGCTTCCGGACAGGGTCAGAGACCCAGTACTTC. The gene calls are TRBV5-6 and TRBJ2-5; 8 bases line up with TRBD1. CDR3 length equals 14 residues. V shed 2 bases and J 4 bases; nucleotides not matched to a gene: 4. Germline CDR1 is SGHDT and CDR2 is YYEEEE.

CDR3 protein: CSAFWETQYF. CDR3 sequence (DNA): TGCAGTGCATTCTGGGAGACCCAGTACTTC. The chain uses TRBV20-1 and TRBJ2-5; no firm D call. This CDR3 is 10 amino acids long. V lost 6 bases and J 5 bases, leaving 7 bases between the germline ends. Germline V gene lookup returns CDR1 DFQATT and CDR2 SNEGSKA (reference sequence).

This chain uses TRBV28 with TRBJ2-7, with no clear D. Germline-derived CDR1 and CDR2 are MDHEN and SYDVKM. CDR3 length equals 15 residues. The germline V and J ends were trimmed by 6 bases and 0 bases, with 15 bases remaining between them. CDR3 nucleotides: TGTGCCAGCAGCTTAGGGTTCTACAGCTCCTACGAGCAGTACTTC. This sequence encodes CASSLGFYSSYEQYF.